Sequencing of this T cell receptor (beta chain) was carried out in a study of radiotherapy plus CTLA-4 blockade in lung cancer. The overall study: Objective response rate was about 19%; disease control rate, 25% to 35%. Regarding the study as a whole: TCR clones originating in tumors grew in number in blood after radiotherapy plus ipilimumab. Among reported predictors of response, early blood T cell clone dynamics with interferon-beta performed best.

Focal radiation plus CTLA-4 blockade with ipilimumab was administered to patients who had chemo-refractory metastatic non-small-cell lung cancer. Only in-frame clones appear in the TCRdb table, and some are missing; sequencing was by immunoSEQ multiplex PCR. The sample holds some 46,000 clones; 75% to 80% are singletons and the top ten take approximately 2.4%. Notes on this clone: Its antigen is as yet unknown. An end of the junction differs from the germline gene, which may be a read error.

This CDR3 is 16 amino acids long. CDR1 and CDR2 from the germline V gene are SSHAT and FNYEAQ (reference sequence). The chain joins TRBV7-7 to TRBJ2-7; 11 bases are a match to TRBD2. This receptor was obtained from a human donor with non-small cell lung cancer whose response to radiotherapy plus ipilimumab could not be evaluated. Sequencing was performed on peripheral blood, taken from a patient treated with radiotherapy plus ipilimumab. Written as DNA, the CDR3 is TGTGCTAGCAGCTTAGAGTTTAGCGGGAGGGCCTCCGAGCAGTACTTC. Translation gives CASSLEFSGRASEQYF.